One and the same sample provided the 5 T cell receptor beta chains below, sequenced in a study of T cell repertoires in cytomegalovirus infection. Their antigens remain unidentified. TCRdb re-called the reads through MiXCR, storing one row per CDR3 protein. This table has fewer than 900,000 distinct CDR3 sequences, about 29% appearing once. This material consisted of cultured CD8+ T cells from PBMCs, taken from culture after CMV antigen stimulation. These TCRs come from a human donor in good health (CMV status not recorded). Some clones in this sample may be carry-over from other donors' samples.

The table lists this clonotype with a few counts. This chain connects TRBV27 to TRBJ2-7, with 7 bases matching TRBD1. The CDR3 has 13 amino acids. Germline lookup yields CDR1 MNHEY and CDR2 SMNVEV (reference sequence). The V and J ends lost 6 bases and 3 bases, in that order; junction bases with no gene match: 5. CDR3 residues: CASRQTGDYEQYV. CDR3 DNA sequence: TGTGCCAGCAGACAAACAGGGGACTACGAGCAGTACGTC.

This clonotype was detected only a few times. CDR3 protein: CASSYWGRAHSENTGELFF. The CDR3, as DNA: TGTGCCAGCAGTTACTGGGGCAGGGCACACTCCGAGAACACCGGGGAGCTGTTTTTT. The chain links TRBV6-2 or TRBV6-3 to TRBJ2-2; D is perhaps TRBD1 (5 bases). Germline assignment: CDR1 MNHEY and CDR2 SVGEGT. The CDR3 covers 19 residues. V was cut by 1 base and J by 1 base, with 19 bases left in between.

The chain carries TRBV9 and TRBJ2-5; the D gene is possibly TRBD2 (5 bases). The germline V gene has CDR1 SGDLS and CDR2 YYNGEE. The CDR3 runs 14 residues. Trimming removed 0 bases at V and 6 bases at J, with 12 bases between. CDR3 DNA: TGTGCCAGCAGCGTAGAGGAGGACTGGAAGACCCAGTACTTC. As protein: CASSVEEDWKTQYF.

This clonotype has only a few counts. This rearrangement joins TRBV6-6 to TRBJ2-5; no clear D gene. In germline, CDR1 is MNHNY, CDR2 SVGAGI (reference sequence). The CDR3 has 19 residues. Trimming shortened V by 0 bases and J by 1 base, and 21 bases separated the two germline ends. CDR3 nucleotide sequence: TGTGCCAGCAGTTACTCGAGACGCGCCTTTGGGCAGTTCCAAGAGACCCAGTACTTC. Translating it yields CASSYSRRAFGQFQETQYF.

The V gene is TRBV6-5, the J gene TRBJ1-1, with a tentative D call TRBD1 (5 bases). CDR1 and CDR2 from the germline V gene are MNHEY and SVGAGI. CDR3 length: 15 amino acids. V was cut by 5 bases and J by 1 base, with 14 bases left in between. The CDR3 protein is CASSHSSGGNTEAFF. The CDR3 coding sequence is TGTGCCAGCAGTCATTCTTCCGGGGGGAACACTGAAGCTTTCTTT.